Listed below are T cell receptor beta chains from one sample, sequenced in a study of blood T cell repertoires in COVID-19. The repertoire was sequenced with immunoSEQ multiplex PCR; TCRdb's copy has only in-frame clones and lacks some. The sample records 62,000 or so clones, more than 80% being singletons. The sequenced sample consisted of PBMCs or T cells enriched from blood (not recorded which). The receptor source for this set is a woman aged 40 to 55 with acute COVID-19. CDR3s include the opening cysteine and the closing phenylalanine or tryptophan. D genes are given only for firm matches.

TGTGCCAGCAGCGATCTAGCGGGAATCAATGAGCAGTTCTTC	CASSDLAGINEQFF	TRBV7-8	TRBJ2-1	TRBD2
TGTGCCAGCAGCCAAGGTCGGACGGGGAATCAGCCCCAGCATTTT	CASSQGRTGNQPQHF	TRBV3-1/TRBV3-2	TRBJ1-5	.
TGCAGTGCTAGTTTAGTTGGCGGACACCCGGGCCACTTC	CSASLVGGHPGHF	TRBV20-1	TRBJ2-5	.
TGTGCCAGCAGTCAGACACTAGGGACTAGCGGGATCGATGAGCAGTTCTTC	CASSQTLGTSGIDEQFF	TRBV11-3	TRBJ2-1	TRBD2
TGTGCCAGCAGCCAAGAGATACTAGCGGGAGGAGGCAATGAGCAGTTCTTC	CASSQEILAGGGNEQFF	TRBV3-1/TRBV3-2	TRBJ2-1	TRBD2
TGTGCCAGCAGTATAGCGGGAGGGCCTTTCAATGAGCAGTTCTTC	CASSIAGGPFNEQFF	TRBV11-2	TRBJ2-1	TRBD2
TGTGCCAGTAGTGCCGGGACAGGGCGATACGAGCAGTACTTC	CASSAGTGRYEQYF	TRBV19	TRBJ2-7	TRBD1
TGTGCCAGCAGCTTAAATCCGGGACAGAGGAAGGGAGGCTACACCTTC	CASSLNPGQRKGGYTF	TRBV7-6	TRBJ1-2	TRBD1
TGTGCCAGCTCACCAGAGGGTTTGGGCACTGAAGCTTTCTTT	CASSPEGLGTEAFF	TRBV18	TRBJ1-1	.
TGTGCCAGCAGCTACGAGAGTGGCTACGAGCAGTACTTC	CASSYESGYEQYF	TRBV7-9	TRBJ2-7	.
TGCGCCAGCAGTGAGACAGGGGGTATCTATGGCTACACCTTC	CASSETGGIYGYTF	TRBV10-2	TRBJ1-2	TRBD1
TGTGCCAGCAGCTCCGGACTAGCGGGGCCCCTCCATGGCAATGAGCAGTTCTTC	CASSSGLAGPLHGNEQFF	TRBV5-4	TRBJ2-1	TRBD2
TGCGCCAGCAGACCCGGGACAGGGACATCCTATCAGCCCCAGCATTTT	CASRPGTGTSYQPQHF	TRBV4-1	TRBJ1-5	TRBD1
TGTGCCAGCAGTGTAGGACAGGGTGGCACTGAAGCTTTCTTT	CASSVGQGGTEAFF	TRBV27	TRBJ1-1	TRBD1
TGTGCCAGCAGCCCAGGACCCGGGGAGGGCGGGGAGCTGTTTTTT	CASSPGPGEGGELFF	TRBV3-1/TRBV3-2	TRBJ2-2	TRBD2
TGTGCCAGCAGCCCTCCAGGACAGGGGGCGGTCACCGGGGAGCTGTTTTTT	CASSPPGQGAVTGELFF	TRBV5-4	TRBJ2-2	TRBD1
TGTGCCAGCAGTTTTCGGGCGCTCCGGGGGTCGAGCAATCAGCCCCAGCATTTT	CASSFRALRGSSNQPQHF	TRBV28	TRBJ1-5	.
TGTGCCAGCACCCCCGCAACTAATGAAAAACTGTTTTTT	CASTPATNEKLFF	TRBV28	TRBJ1-4	.
TGTGCCAGCACCCCCTCCGGGGGTCCTCGGTACGAGCAGTACTTC	CASTPSGGPRYEQYF	TRBV2	TRBJ2-7	.
TGTGCCAGCAGTCTCCGGGACAGGGATTCACCCCTCCACTTT	CASSLRDRDSPLHF	TRBV28	TRBJ1-6	TRBD1